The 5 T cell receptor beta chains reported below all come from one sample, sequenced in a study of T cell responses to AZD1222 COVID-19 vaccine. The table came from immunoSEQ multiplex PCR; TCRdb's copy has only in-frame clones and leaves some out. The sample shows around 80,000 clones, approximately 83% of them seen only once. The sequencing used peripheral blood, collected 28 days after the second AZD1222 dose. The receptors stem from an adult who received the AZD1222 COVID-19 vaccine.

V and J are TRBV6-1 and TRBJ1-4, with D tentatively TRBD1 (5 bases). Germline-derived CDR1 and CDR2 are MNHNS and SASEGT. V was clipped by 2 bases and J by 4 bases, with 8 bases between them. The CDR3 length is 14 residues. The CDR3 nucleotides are TGTGCCAGCAGTGAAAGGACATTTAATGAAAAACTGTTTTTT. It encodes CASSERTFNEKLFF.

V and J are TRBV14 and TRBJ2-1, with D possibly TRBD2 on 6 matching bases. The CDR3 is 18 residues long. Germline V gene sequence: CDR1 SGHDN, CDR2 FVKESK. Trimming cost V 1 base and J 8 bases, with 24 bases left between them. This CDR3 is CASSQAASLGGVGDEQFF. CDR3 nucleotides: TGTGCCAGCAGCCAAGCGGCGTCGTTGGGCGGGGTGGGGGATGAGCAGTTCTTC.

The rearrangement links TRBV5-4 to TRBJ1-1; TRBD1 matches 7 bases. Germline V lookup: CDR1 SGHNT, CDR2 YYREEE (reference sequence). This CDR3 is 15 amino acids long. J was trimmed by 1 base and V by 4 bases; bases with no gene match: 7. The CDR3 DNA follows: TGTGCCAGCAGCACCTTACAGGGGTGGAACACTGAAGCTTTCTTT. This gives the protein CASSTLQGWNTEAFF. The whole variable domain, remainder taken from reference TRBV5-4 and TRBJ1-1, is ETGVTQSPTHLIKTRGQQVTLRCSSQSGHNTVSWYQQALGQGPQFIFQYYREEENGRGNFPPRFSGLQFPNYSSELNVNALELDDSALYLCASSTLQGWNTEAFFGQGTRLTVV.

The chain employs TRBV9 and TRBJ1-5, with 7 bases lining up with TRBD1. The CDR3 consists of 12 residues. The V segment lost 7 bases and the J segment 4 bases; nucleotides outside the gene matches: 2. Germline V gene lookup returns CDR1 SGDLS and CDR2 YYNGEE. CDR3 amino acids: CASGQENQPQHF. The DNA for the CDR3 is TGTGCCAGCGGACAGGAAAATCAGCCCCAGCATTTT. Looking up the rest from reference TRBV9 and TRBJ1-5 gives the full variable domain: DSGVTQTPKHLITATGQRVTLRCSPRSGDLSVYWYQQSLDQGLQFLIQYYNGEERAKGNILERFSAQQFPDLHSELNLSSLELGDSALYFCASGQENQPQHFGDGTRLSIL.

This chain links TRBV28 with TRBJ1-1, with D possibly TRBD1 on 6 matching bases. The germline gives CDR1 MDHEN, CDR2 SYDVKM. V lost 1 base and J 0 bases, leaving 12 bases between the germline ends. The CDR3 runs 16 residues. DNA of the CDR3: TGTGCCAGCAGTTTATCGGGGGGGCTCATGAACACTGAAGCTTTCTTT. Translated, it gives CASSLSGGLMNTEAFF.